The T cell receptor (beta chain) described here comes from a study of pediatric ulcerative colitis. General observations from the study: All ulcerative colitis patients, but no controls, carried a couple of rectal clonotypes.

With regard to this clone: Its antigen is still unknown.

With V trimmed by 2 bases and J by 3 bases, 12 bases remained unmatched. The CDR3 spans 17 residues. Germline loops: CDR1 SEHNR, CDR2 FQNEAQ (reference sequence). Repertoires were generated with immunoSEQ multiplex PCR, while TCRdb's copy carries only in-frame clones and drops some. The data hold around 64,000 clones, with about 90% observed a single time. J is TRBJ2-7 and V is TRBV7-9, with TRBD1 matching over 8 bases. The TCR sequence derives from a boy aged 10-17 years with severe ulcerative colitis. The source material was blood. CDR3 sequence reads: CASSLLGRGQGDYEQYF. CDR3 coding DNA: TGTGCCAGCAGCTTATTGGGGCGTGGACAGGGCGACTACGAGCAGTACTTC.